A few counts support the clone carrying this TCR beta chain. TCRdb's copy holds only in-frame clones and misses some; the assay was immunoSEQ multiplex PCR. The table lists tens of thousands of clones, roughly four fifths of them singletons. This sample is drawn from a study of OX40 agonist ivuxolimab in advanced cancers. The CDR3 runs 16 residues. Trimming at V came to 3 bases and at J to 7 bases, leaving 7 bases not matched to a gene. Germline CDR1 is SGHRS and CDR2 is YFSETQ. The sample here was CD4+ or CD8+ T cells sorted from blood, taken in a trial of the OX40 agonist ivuxolimab. The chain employs TRBV5-1 and TRBJ2-2; TRBD2 matches 12 bases. The sequence was obtained from an adult with an advanced solid tumor such as melanoma, head and neck, liver or kidney cancer. The CDR3 sequence is CASSWGTSGRGGELFF. CDR3 bases: TGCGCCAGCAGCTGGGGGACTAGCGGGCGTGGCGGGGAGCTGTTTTTT.